This T cell receptor beta chain was sequenced for a study of early T cells in non-severe SARS-CoV-2 infection. At the level of the study: Bulk RNA taken from unsorted whole blood was sequenced, leaving chains unpaired.

General study results and limits: Anti-spike CD8 responses were favored by VDJdb matching, which missed private and CD4 specificities.

V shed 0 bases and J shed 0 bases, with 6 bases lying between them. The CDR3 runs to 13 residues. Germline CDR1 reads DFQATT; CDR2 reads SNEGSKA (reference sequence). Separate cDNA molecules each had unique molecular identifiers attached to them. Each CDR3 protein gets one entry after TCRdb re-called the 5' RACE reads with MiXCR. The data contain tens of thousands of distinct CDR3 sequences, around 17% of them seen just once; the ten biggest clones take up around 4.9%. Remarks on this clonotype: Its antigen is undetermined.

This clonotype originated in an adult who was a healthcare worker with PCR-confirmed SARS-CoV-2 infection or an uninfected control (not recorded which). The chain employs TRBV20-1 and TRBJ2-7; D uncertain. This sample comprised whole blood, obtained at baseline. CDR3 protein: CSARERSSYEQYF. The CDR3 nucleotides are TGCAGTGCTAGAGAGCGGAGCTCCTACGAGCAGTACTTC.